This passage covers 20 T cell receptor beta chains from one sample sequenced in a study of blood T cell repertoires in COVID-19. Some clones are missing from TCRdb's copy, which holds only in-frame ones; the method was immunoSEQ multiplex PCR. In the table there are fewer than 200,000 clones, 70% to 90% of which are singletons. The specimen sequenced was peripheral blood. The receptors were gathered from a man younger than 35 who had recovered from COVID-19.

This clone was recorded once. This chain uses TRBV3-1 (or the pseudogene TRBV3-2) with TRBJ2-2; D is ambiguous. The CDR3 is 14 amino acids. Per germline, CDR1 LGHDT and CDR2 YNNKEL (reference sequence). V was cut by 1 base and J by 5 bases, with 8 bases left in between. The CDR3 region has the DNA TGTGCCAGCAGCCAAGGATACTGGACCGGGGAGCTGTTTTTT. Amino acids: CASSQGYWTGELFF.

The chain joins TRBV11-2 to TRBJ2-2; TRBD1 might be the D (5 bases). Germline lookup yields CDR1 SGHAT and CDR2 FQNNGV. The germline V and J ends were trimmed by 2 bases and 7 bases, with 11 bases remaining between them. The CDR3 length is 14 residues. The CDR3 reads CASSLNLDIGELFF. In DNA form, the CDR3 reads TGTGCCAGCAGCTTAAATCTGGACATCGGGGAGCTGTTTTTT.

The CDR3 loop is CASSLKEDYGYTF. For the CDR3, the DNA is TGTGCCAGCAGTTTAAAGGAGGACTATGGCTACACCTTC. The chain joins TRBV27 to TRBJ1-2; D unresolved. The germline V gene encodes CDR1 MNHEY and CDR2 SMNVEV (reference sequence). V was pared by 2 bases and J by 3 bases, with 7 bases between. The CDR3 sequence is 13 residues long.

The chain couples TRBV6-2 or TRBV6-3 to TRBJ2-5; 10 nucleotides agree with TRBD2. V trimming: 6 bases; J trimming: 5 bases; junction bases outside the gene matches: 3. From germline, CDR1 is MNHEY and CDR2 SVGEGT. The CDR3 contains 13 residues. The CDR3 here is CASRPSGSETQYF. The DNA for the CDR3 is TGTGCCAGCAGACCTAGCGGGAGTGAGACCCAGTACTTC.

The J gene is TRBJ1-2, the V gene TRBV10-2, with 7 bases aligning to TRBD1. The junction had 6 bases not matched to a gene; V was cut back by 6 bases and J by 2 bases. Germline CDR1 is WSHSY and CDR2 is SAAADI. The CDR3 is 14 residues long. The CDR3 DNA reads TGCGCCAGCAGCCCTACGACAGGGAACTATGGCTACACCTTC. Amino acid sequence: CASSPTTGNYGYTF.

The genes are TRBV30 and TRBJ2-1; 7 bases align to TRBD2. Germline V gene data show CDR1 as GTSNPN and CDR2 as SVGIG (reference sequence). V was clipped by 0 bases and J by 7 bases; unmatched bases: 9. The CDR3 length is 15 residues. The CDR3 region has the DNA TGTGCCTGGAGTGTACGAAGGACTAGTAGTAATGAGCAGTTCTTC. Translated: CAWSVRRTSSNEQFF.

The V and J genes are TRBV12-3 or TRBV12-4 and TRBJ2-2, with D possibly being TRBD1 (5 bases). V lost 4 bases to trimming and J lost 8 bases, with 8 bases between them. The CDR3 loop spans 12 amino acids. This chain's CDR3 is CASSSGSGELFF. The CDR3 nucleotides are TGTGCCAGCAGTTCAGGGTCGGGGGAGCTGTTTTTT.

CDR3 residues: CASSLEGVNYGYTF. In nucleotides, the CDR3 is TGCGCCAGCAGCTTGGAAGGGGTTAACTATGGCTACACCTTC. The genes are TRBV5-1 and TRBJ1-2, with D possibly TRBD1 on 5 matching bases. The CDR3 is 14 residues long. The V gene's germline CDR1 is SGHRS and CDR2 YFSETQ. The V end was cut by 0 bases, the J end by 1 base, with 7 bases between.

This clone came up once. The J gene is TRBJ1-4, the V gene TRBV6-5, with 7 nucleotides matching TRBD1. This CDR3 comprises 14 residues. With 6 bases clipped from V and 4 bases from J, the junction kept 5 bases outside the gene matches. Germline values: CDR1 MNHEY, CDR2 SVGAGI. CDR3 bases: TGTGCCAGCAGCTCGGGACAGTATAATGAAAAACTGTTTTTT. This sequence encodes CASSSGQYNEKLFF.

The chain employs TRBV7-2 and TRBJ1-2, with TRBD1 matching over 8 bases. Per germline, CDR1 SGHTA and CDR2 FQGNSA. This CDR3 spans 14 amino acids. V gave up 5 bases and J gave up 3 bases; unmatched junction bases: 5. The CDR3 DNA sequence: TGTGCCAGCAGCCTCGAGACAGGGGACTATGGCTACACCTTC. Translating gives CASSLETGDYGYTF.

This chain connects TRBV7-9 to TRBJ1-2; 9 positions match TRBD1. The V and J ends lost 4 bases and 3 bases, in that order; junction bases with no gene match: 3. The CDR3 totals 14 residues. The V gene's germline CDR1 is SEHNR and CDR2 FQNEAQ (reference sequence). CDR3 in amino acids: CASSSRDRDYGYTF. The CDR3 region has the DNA TGTGCCAGCAGCTCCCGGGACAGGGACTATGGCTACACCTTC.

The rearrangement links TRBV19 to TRBJ1-2; D is unresolved. CDR3 length: 14 amino acids. Deletions cut 5 bases from V and 4 bases from J, with 14 bases between. Germline loops: CDR1 LNHDA, CDR2 SQIVND (reference sequence). CDR3 sequence: CASSGPVDVYGYTF. Here the CDR3 DNA reads TGTGCCAGTAGTGGGCCAGTAGACGTCTATGGCTACACCTTC.

The chain recombines TRBV1 with TRBJ2-5; the DNA was not compared with TRBD1, the D call given in the table. TRBV1 is shown as a pseudogene. The CDR3 totals 16 residues. DNA of the CDR3: TGCACCAGCAGCCAACCTACAGGGGGCGCGGGGGAGACCCAGTACTTC. Translated: CTSSQPTGGAGETQYF.

This clone was recorded only once. CDR3 nucleotides: TGTGCCAGCAGCCGACACTGGCAAACTGGAAACACCATATATTTT. Amino acids: CASSRHWQTGNTIYF. This rearrangement joins TRBV6-5 to TRBJ1-3; D unclear. The CDR3 sequence is 15 residues long. Germline V gives CDR1 MNHEY, CDR2 SVGAGI. Trimming removed 6 bases at V and 2 bases at J, with 14 bases between.

The chain employs TRBV11-2 and TRBJ2-1, with 13 bases fitting TRBD2. Germline CDR1 is SGHAT and CDR2 is FQNNGV. The V and J ends lost 3 bases and 7 bases, in that order; junction bases with no gene match: 3. The CDR3 has 15 residues. The CDR3 coding sequence is TGTGCCAGCAGCTTGAGACTAGCGGGAGGTAATGAGCAGTTCTTC. Its protein product is CASSLRLAGGNEQFF.

This clone occurred a few times. The chain couples TRBV29-1 to TRBJ2-1, with 8 bases identical to TRBD1. V was clipped by 5 bases and J by 7 bases; unmatched bases: 16. This CDR3 spans 16 amino acids. Germline CDR1 reads SQVTM; CDR2 reads ANQGSEA. This chain's CDR3 is CSVQGARDFDSNEQFF. The CDR3 nucleotides read TGCAGCGTTCAGGGGGCGCGGGATTTCGATTCGAATGAGCAGTTCTTC.

This clone has only one observation. The rearrangement links TRBV5-4 to TRBJ1-1, with 11 bases lining up with TRBD1. Germline V gives CDR1 SGHNT, CDR2 YYREEE (reference sequence). This CDR3 comprises 14 residues. Trimming took 10 bases from V and 0 from J; bases not matched to a gene: 5. DNA for the CDR3: TGTGCCGCGGGGACAGGGGGAATGAACACTGAAGCTTTCTTT. Its translation: CAAGTGGMNTEAFF.

The chain joins TRBV7-9 to TRBJ2-1; 13 bases are a match to TRBD2. This CDR3 has 17 residues. Germline V gene data show CDR1 as SEHNR and CDR2 as FQNEAQ (reference sequence). The V gene end was trimmed by 4 bases and the J gene end by 10 bases; junction bases not matched to a gene: 13. CDR3 loop: CASSSTGLAGIVREQFF. CDR3 sequence (DNA): TGTGCCAGCAGCTCCACGGGACTAGCGGGAATCGTACGGGAGCAGTTCTTC.

CDR3 amino acids: CASSRSGKQAYGYTF. The CDR3 DNA reads as TGTGCCAGCAGCAGATCAGGGAAACAGGCCTATGGCTACACCTTC. The chain uses TRBV5-6 and TRBJ1-2, with a tentative D call TRBD1 (5 bases). The ends were cut back, 4 bases at V and 4 bases at J, with 17 bases in the middle. The germline gives CDR1 SGHDT, CDR2 YYEEEE. This CDR3 is 15 amino acids long. Full variable domain (missing parts from reference TRBV5-6 and TRBJ1-2): DAGVTQSPTHLIKTRGQQVTLRCSPKSGHDTVSWYQQALGQGPQFIFQYYEEEERQRGNFPDRFSGHQFPNYSSELNVNALLLGDSALYLCASSRSGKQAYGYTFGSGTRLTVV.

This rearrangement joins TRBV20-1 to TRBJ2-1; 12 positions match TRBD2. V was pared by 3 bases and J by 0 bases, with 9 bases of the junction left unmatched. Looked up from germline, CDR1 is DFQATT and CDR2 is SNEGSKA (reference sequence). This CDR3 spans 18 amino acids. CDR3 amino acids: CSASTSGRSPHSYNEQFF. In DNA form, the CDR3 reads TGCAGTGCTAGTACTAGCGGGAGGAGCCCTCACTCCTACAATGAGCAGTTCTTC.